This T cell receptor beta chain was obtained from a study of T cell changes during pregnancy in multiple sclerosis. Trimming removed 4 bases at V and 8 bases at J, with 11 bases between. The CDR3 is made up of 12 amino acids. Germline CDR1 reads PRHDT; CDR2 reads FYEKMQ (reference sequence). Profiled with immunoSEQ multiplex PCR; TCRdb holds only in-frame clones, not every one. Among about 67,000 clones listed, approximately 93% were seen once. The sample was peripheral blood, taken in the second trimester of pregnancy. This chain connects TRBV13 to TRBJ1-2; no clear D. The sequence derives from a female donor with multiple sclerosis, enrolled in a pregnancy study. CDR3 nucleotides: TGTGCCAGCAGCTCGGAGTCGTTAGGCTACACCTTC. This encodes CASSSESLGYTF.